This T cell receptor (beta chain) was found in a study of cytomegalovirus exposure and HLA in healthy donors. Primers: 60 Vbeta forward and 13 Jbeta reverse. The repertoire was sequenced with immunoSEQ multiplex PCR; TCRdb's copy has only in-frame clones and lacks some. The sample holds 120,000 to 150,000 clones; 70% to 85% are singletons and the top ten take around 2%. Overall study results and limits: Presence/absence results assume similar sequencing depth per donor, which may not hold.

In regard to this clone: What it recognizes is unknown.

The CDR3 runs to 16 residues. Germline assignment: CDR1 SGDLS and CDR2 YYNGEE. V was shortened by 0 bases and J by 4 bases, with 13 bases between the two germline ends. This TCR was recovered from a woman aged 40 to 49 in good health and CMV-seronegative. This sequence joins TRBV9 and TRBJ2-2; TRBD2 might be the D (6 bases). Source material: PBMCs. The CDR3 spells CASSVGPGTPTGELFF. For the CDR3, the DNA is TGTGCCAGCAGCGTAGGCCCCGGGACTCCCACCGGGGAGCTGTTTTTT.